These 17 T cell receptor beta chains were sequenced from one sample in a study of beta chain features in type 1 diabetes. Expressed TCRB transcripts were sequenced because the entire RNA isolate underwent reverse transcription. Method: immunoSEQ multiplex PCR; TCRdb's copy keeps in-frame clones and lacks some. The sample lists some 220,000 clones, approximately 10% seen once, with roughly 1.3% in the top ten. Material for sequencing was central memory CD4+ T cells from blood. The receptors derive from a man younger than 35 in good health.

This clone was found many times. The J gene is TRBJ2-3, the V gene TRBV27; D possibly corresponds to TRBD1 (5 bases). The CDR3 is made up of 14 amino acids. Trimming removed 4 bases at V and 1 base at J, with 9 bases between. CDR1 and CDR2 (germline): MNHEY, SMNVEV (reference sequence). The DNA of the CDR3 is TGTGCCAGCAGTTACGGCAGGGGCACAGATACGCAGTATTTT. Amino acids: CASSYGRGTDTQYF.

This clone was recorded a few times. V and J are TRBV18 and TRBJ2-1; D gene uncertain. Germline CDR1 KGHSH, CDR2 LQKENI. This CDR3 is built from 14 residues. Trimming shortened V by 5 bases and J by 5 bases, and 13 bases separated the two germline ends. DNA of the CDR3: TGTGCCAGCTCAGAATACAACAAGAACAATGAGCAGTTCTTC. It codes for CASSEYNKNNEQFF.

The rearrangement links TRBV6-5 to TRBJ2-5, with D possibly being TRBD1 or TRBD2 (5 bases each). Germline V gene lookup returns CDR1 MNHEY and CDR2 SVGAGI. The CDR3 length is 16 residues. Trimming stripped 2 bases from V and 5 bases from J, with 18 bases between. The CDR3 region is CASSYPSGGTRETQYF. DNA of the CDR3: TGTGCCAGCAGTTACCCGTCTGGTGGGACCCGGGAGACCCAGTACTTC.

The chain uses TRBV25-1 and TRBJ2-1; 10 nucleotides align to TRBD2. The CDR3 is 15 amino acids. CDR1 and CDR2 from the germline V gene are MGHDK and SYGVNS. The trim removed 4 bases at V and 7 bases at J, leaving 7 bases unmatched. The CDR3 region is CASSAPGLARNEQFF. Here the CDR3 DNA reads TGTGCCAGCAGTGCACCGGGACTAGCGAGGAATGAGCAGTTCTTC.

This chain links TRBV14 with TRBJ2-3, with unresolved D. The CDR3 runs to 14 residues. Trimming removed 3 bases at V and 3 bases at J, with 10 bases between. Germline loops: CDR1 SGHDN, CDR2 FVKESK. CDR3 sequence (DNA): TGTGCCAGCAGCCAGAGTCAGCTTACAGATACGCAGTATTTT. It specifies CASSQSQLTDTQYF.

This clone turned up a few times. The chain couples TRBV20-1 to TRBJ2-3; D is unresolved. Trimming took off 6 bases at V and 5 bases at J, with 9 bases between the two ends. There are 11 residues in the CDR3. Per germline, CDR1 DFQATT and CDR2 SNEGSKA (reference sequence). The CDR3 nucleotides read TGCAGTGCGCGCGGTGGAGATACGCAGTATTTT. Translated, it gives CSARGGDTQYF.

This clone has only a few counts. The chain carries TRBV29-1 and TRBJ2-5, with 10 nucleotides matching TRBD1. The CDR3 extends over 13 amino acids. Germline CDR1 and CDR2: SQVTM and ANQGSEA. The CDR3: CGSRQGATETQYF. The CDR3 DNA is TGCGGTTCACGACAGGGGGCGACAGAGACCCAGTACTTC.

This clone was found once. The V call is TRBV5-1, the J call TRBJ2-1, with 12 bases aligning to TRBD2. V was pared by 4 bases and J by 4 bases, with 6 bases of the junction left unmatched. The CDR3 sequence is 16 residues long. From germline, CDR1 is SGHRS and CDR2 YFSETQ. The CDR3 loop reads CASSGRLAGAYNEQFF. The CDR3 region has the DNA TGCGCCAGCAGCGGGAGACTAGCGGGGGCTTACAATGAGCAGTTCTTC.

The J gene is TRBJ2-1, the V gene TRBV5-1; the match to TRBD1 covers 7 bases. With 3 bases clipped from V and 11 bases from J, the junction kept 8 bases outside the gene matches. CDR1 is SGHRS and CDR2 is YFSETQ in the germline V gene. The CDR3 runs to 13 residues. The CDR3 region is CASSSQGTAQQFF. The CDR3 DNA follows: TGCGCCAGCAGCTCACAGGGGACCGCCCAGCAGTTCTTC.

This clone was seen at least ten times. This chain joins TRBV14 and TRBJ2-1; D ambiguous. Trimming shortened V by 5 bases and J by 5 bases, and 4 bases separated the two germline ends. This CDR3 has 11 residues. The germline V gene has CDR1 SGHDN and CDR2 FVKESK. The CDR3 region has the DNA TGTGCCAGCAGCGTTAACAATGAGCAGTTCTTC. It translates to CASSVNNEQFF.

The rearrangement joins TRBV29-1 to TRBJ1-1, with TRBD1 as a possible D gene (6 bases). The V gene lost 2 bases and the J gene lost 1 base, with 8 bases spanning the gap. CDR3 length equals 13 residues. Germline CDR1 is SQVTM and CDR2 is ANQGSEA. CDR3 loop: CSVEKQGNTEAFF. The CDR3 region has the DNA TGCAGCGTTGAAAAACAGGGGAACACTGAAGCTTTCTTT.

The CDR3 sequence is CASSVGLGMETQYF. Here the CDR3 DNA reads TGTGCCAGCAGCGTAGGACTCGGTATGGAGACCCAGTACTTC. This chain links TRBV9 with TRBJ2-5; D is unresolved. Deletions cut 0 bases from V and 5 bases from J, with 11 bases between. From germline, CDR1 is SGDLS and CDR2 YYNGEE. The CDR3 is 14 amino acids.

The rearrangement uses TRBV4-2 and TRBJ2-1; a weak D match, TRBD2 (5 bases). The V end was cut by 0 bases, the J end by 11 bases, with 17 bases between. The CDR3 contains 15 residues. Germline V lookup: CDR1 LGHNA, CDR2 YNFKEQ. This chain's CDR3 is CASSQDFASPGKQFF. The CDR3 DNA sequence: TGTGCCAGCAGCCAAGATTTCGCTTCGCCCGGGAAGCAGTTCTTC.

A few counts support this clone. The V call is TRBV7-8, the J call TRBJ2-3; D is unresolved. CDR3 size: 14 residues. V gave up 3 bases and J gave up 0 bases, with 7 bases separating them. CDR1 SGHVS and CDR2 FQNEAQ come from the germline V gene. The CDR3 loop is CASSFAASTDTQYF. In nucleotides, the CDR3 is TGTGCCAGCAGCTTCGCGGCTAGCACAGATACGCAGTATTTT.

The chain recombines TRBV25-1 with TRBJ2-1; the match to TRBD2 covers 12 bases. The CDR3 consists of 17 residues. Trimming cost V 1 base and J 4 bases; bases outside gene matches: 5. Germline assignment: CDR1 MGHDK and CDR2 SYGVNS. The CDR3 loop reads CASSESRTSGIYNEQFF. In DNA form, the CDR3 reads TGTGCCAGCAGTGAATCTCGGACTAGCGGGATTTACAATGAGCAGTTCTTC. The full variable domain, rest sourced from reference TRBV25-1 and TRBJ2-1, is EADIYQTPRYLVIGTGKKITLECSQTMGHDKMYWYQQDPGMELHLIHYSYGVNSTEKGDLSSESTVSRIRTEHFPLTLESARPSHTSQYLCASSESRTSGIYNEQFFGPGTRLTVL.

This clone was detected a few times. This chain uses TRBV9 with TRBJ2-3, with D unresolved. Trimming stripped 0 bases from V and 0 bases from J, with 8 bases between. Germline V gene sequence: CDR1 SGDLS, CDR2 YYNGEE. The CDR3 spans 15 residues. The CDR3 here is CASSVVAYSTDTQYF. The CDR3 DNA reads as TGTGCCAGCAGCGTAGTAGCCTACAGCACAGATACGCAGTATTTT.

In this sample, this clone turned up many times. The CDR3 protein is CASSVGLAGGPRAPDEQFF. The CDR3 nucleotides read TGTGCCAGCAGCGTCGGACTAGCGGGAGGGCCAAGGGCCCCCGATGAGCAGTTCTTC. The chain is built from TRBV13 and TRBJ2-1; 15 nucleotides match TRBD2. The V gene end was trimmed by 5 bases and the J gene end by 8 bases; junction bases not matched to a gene: 16. CDR3 size: 19 residues. Per germline, CDR1 PRHDT and CDR2 FYEKMQ (reference sequence).